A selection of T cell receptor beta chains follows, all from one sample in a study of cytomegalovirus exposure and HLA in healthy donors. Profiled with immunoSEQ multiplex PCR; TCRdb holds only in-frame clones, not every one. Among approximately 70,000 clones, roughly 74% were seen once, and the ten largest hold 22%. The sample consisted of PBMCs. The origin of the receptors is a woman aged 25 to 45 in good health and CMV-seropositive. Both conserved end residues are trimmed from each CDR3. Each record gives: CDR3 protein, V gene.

CDR3aa: ASRFTVPSSYEQY; v_gene: TRBV5-1
CDR3aa: ASSLGGAWPETQY; v_gene: TRBV27
CDR3aa: ASSPGQGLEAF; v_gene: TRBV18
CDR3aa: SVGGQGSYNYGYT; v_gene: TRBV29-1
CDR3aa: ASSAGSAGYNEQF; v_gene: TRBV10-2
CDR3aa: ASSSDRILHYGYT; v_gene: TRBV27
CDR3aa: AWSPGISYNEQF; v_gene: TRBV30
CDR3aa: ASSRLGQETQY; v_gene: TRBV5-1
CDR3aa: ASRETGAQPQH; v_gene: TRBV2
CDR3aa: ASSSAGTLVNLEQY; v_gene: TRBV28
CDR3aa: ASSSGGGWTEAF; v_gene: TRBV28
CDR3aa: ASGSPSGGGGETQY; v_gene: TRBV2
CDR3aa: ASRRDSSDGYT; v_gene: TRBV6-5
CDR3aa: AFSGQGRKLF; v_gene: TRBV30
CDR3aa: ASSFGTGYSGANVLT; v_gene: TRBV28
CDR3aa: ASSGTVKETQY; v_gene: TRBV2
CDR3aa: ASTEQEDSMNTEAF; v_gene: TRBV21-1
CDR3aa: ASRGDSNEQF; v_gene: TRBV5-4
CDR3aa: SVGQGALYGYT; v_gene: TRBV29-1
CDR3aa: ASRDSSLMNTEAF; v_gene: TRBV2
CDR3aa: AISENGEWRTDTQY; v_gene: TRBV10-3
CDR3aa: ASSDMNQPQH; v_gene: TRBV10-2
CDR3aa: ASRPTGDRQY; v_gene: TRBV28
CDR3aa: ASSLNQGGYGYT; v_gene: TRBV7-9
CDR3aa: ASQRVSGRGGEQF; v_gene: TRBV2
CDR3aa: ASSDPGGDEQF; v_gene: TRBV10-1
CDR3aa: ASRHSGANVLT; v_gene: TRBV28
CDR3aa: ASSRTGVPYEQY; v_gene: TRBV28
CDR3aa: ASSPGVRETQY; v_gene: TRBV4-2